The clone carrying this T cell receptor beta chain was observed at least ten times. Antigen unknown. The data were taken from a study of T cells in Graves' hyperthyroidism and ophthalmopathy. Study-wide context: Peripheral blood was secured at the point of initial diagnosis, before any treatment. Whole-study findings and limits: Ophthalmopathy and stable hyperthyroidism were separated by a 13 V-J model. Ophthalmopathy, as predicted by the model, came a median 6.5 months after the prediction.

Exclusion of patients followed from uncontrolled infection, other autoimmune disease, pregnancy or lactation. Regions amplified from RNA transcripts were the TCR beta CDR3 regions. Initially, a first-round RT-PCR of the TCR CDR3 employed the HTBI primer set. TCRdb fed the multiplex PCR reads into MiXCR, producing one record per CDR3 protein. The sample holds more than 500,000 distinct CDR3 sequences, about 15% seen once. The sequenced sample was blood. The clonotype comes from a woman under 40 with Graves' ophthalmopathy.

This CDR3 is CASSPRELVPTDTQYF. CDR3 in DNA: TGTGCCAGCAGCCCCAGAGAGCTCGTACCCACAGATACGCAGTATTTT. V is TRBV7-2 and J is TRBJ2-3; D unclear. V shed 5 bases and J shed 2 bases, with 17 bases lying between them. This CDR3 spans 16 amino acids. Germline CDR1 reads SGHTA; CDR2 reads FQGNSA. The full variable domain, its missing parts supplied by reference TRBV7-2 and TRBJ2-3, is GAGVSQSPSNKVTEKGKDVELRCDPISGHTALYWYRQSLGQGLEFLIYFQGNSAPDKSGLPSDRFSAERTGGSVSTLTIQRTQQEDSAVYLCASSPRELVPTDTQYFGPGTRLTVL.